A selection of T cell receptor beta chains follows, all from one sample in a study of response to subunit inactivated influenza vaccine. TCRdb used MiXCR to reprocess the RT-PCR reads, holding one entry per CDR3 protein. The sample includes hundreds of thousands of distinct CDR3 sequences, around 16% of them seen just once. The sequencing used PBMCs from blood, collected approximately 13 days after vaccination. All receptors come from a man in his forties or fifties who received an inactivated influenza vaccine. The CDR3 runs from the conserved cysteine through the conserved F or W. A D gene is named only where the DNA matches it firmly. Size values are once, few and many counts, or a class for expanded clones, and some rows have none.

cdr3_length	j_call	d_call	clone_size	v_call	cdr3_aa	cdr3_nt
20	TRBJ2-1	TRBD1	few	TRBV9	CASSVGGQGASSSSYNEQFF	TGTGCCAGCAGCGTAGGGGGACAGGGGGCATCTAGTAGCTCCTACAATGAGCAGTTCTTC
16	TRBJ2-3	-	-	TRBV7-2	CASSLRLAGPTDTQYF	TGTGCCAGCAGCTTACGTCTTGCAGGGCCCACAGATACGCAGTATTTT
15	TRBJ2-1	TRBD2	many	TRBV4-3	CASSQEGLAGARQFF	TGCGCCAGCAGCCAAGAAGGACTAGCGGGAGCTAGGCAGTTCTTC
17	TRBJ2-7	TRBD2	-	TRBV20-1	CSARGRPTSGSGYEQYF	TGCAGTGCTAGGGGGCGACCGACTAGCGGGAGCGGGTACGAGCAGTACTTC
17	TRBJ2-1	TRBD2	few	TRBV5-1	CASSLAGTSLSYNEQFF	TGCGCCAGCAGCTTGGCAGGGACTAGCCTCTCCTACAATGAGCAGTTCTTC
10	TRBJ2-7	-	many	TRBV20-1	CGAETYEQYF	TGCGGAGCAGAGACCTACGAGCAGTACTTC
13	TRBJ2-7	-	many	TRBV29-1	CSVRDGHSYEQYF	TGCAGCGTTCGGGATGGTCACTCCTACGAGCAGTACTTC
14	TRBJ1-6	TRBD1	few	TRBV12-3/TRBV12-4	CASSPTTGDSPLHF	TGTGCCAGCAGTCCTACAACAGGGGATTCACCCCTCCACTTT
12	TRBJ1-4	-	-	TRBV6-2/TRBV6-3	CASSPGPEKLFF	TGTGCCAGCAGCCCCGGGCCGGAAAAACTGTTTTTT
16	TRBJ2-1	-	few	TRBV6-5	CASSYGISGAYNEQFF	TGTGCCAGCAGTTACGGGATCAGCGGCGCCTACAATGAGCAGTTCTTC
15	TRBJ2-1	-	-	TRBV6-2/TRBV6-3	CASSHSAFHYNEQFF	TGTGCCAGCAGTCACAGTGCCTTTCACTACAATGAGCAGTTCTTC
11	TRBJ2-3	-	many	TRBV10-3	CATASTDTQYF	TGTGCCACTGCTAGCACAGATACGCAGTATTTT
16	TRBJ2-1	TRBD2	many	TRBV6-4	CASSGYRTSGNNEQFF	TGTGCCAGCAGTGGGTACCGGACTAGCGGTAACAATGAGCAGTTCTTC
15	TRBJ2-5	-	-	TRBV5-1	CASSSQGSSSETQYF	TGCGCCAGCAGCTCTCAGGGGTCTAGCTCAGAGACCCAGTACTTC
15	TRBJ2-7	TRBD1	few	TRBV6-1	CASSPTPTGTYEQYF	TGTGCCAGCAGTCCGACGCCGACAGGGACCTACGAGCAGTACTTC
17	TRBJ2-3	-	-	TRBV4-1	CASSQDPYRGGADTQYF	TGCGCCAGCAGCCAAGATCCCTACAGGGGGGGGGCAGATACGCAGTATTTT
12	TRBJ2-3	TRBD2	-	TRBV18	CASSGGKDTQYF	TGTGCCAGCTCCGGGGGGAAAGATACGCAGTATTTT
14	TRBJ2-2	TRBD1	-	TRBV20-1	CSARDRGRAGELFF	TGCAGTGCTAGAGACAGGGGGCGAGCCGGGGAGCTGTTTTTT
15	TRBJ2-7	-	few	TRBV4-2	CASSQDPGLSYEQYF	TGTGCCAGCAGCCAAGACCCGGGCCTCTCCTACGAGCAGTACTTC
16	TRBJ2-4	-	few	TRBV20-1	CSASEFRGQLRNIQYF	TGCAGTGCTAGCGAGTTCCGAGGACAGTTAAGAAACATTCAGTACTTC
15	TRBJ2-7	TRBD2	few	TRBV12-3/TRBV12-4	CASSLRAGGFYEQYF	TGTGCCAGCAGTTTAAGAGCGGGAGGGTTTTACGAGCAGTACTTC
14	TRBJ2-7	TRBD1	-	TRBV29-1	CSVEDRGGSYEQYF	TGCAGCGTCGAGGACAGGGGGGGCTCCTACGAGCAGTACTTC
14	TRBJ1-2	-	many	TRBV12-3/TRBV12-4	CASSHAGAMSGYTF	TGTGCCAGCAGTCATGCAGGGGCGATGTCTGGCTACACCTTC
18	TRBJ2-3	TRBD2	-	TRBV11-2	CASSSGLAVISSTDTQYF	TGTGCCAGCAGCTCGGGACTAGCGGTAATATCTAGCACAGATACGCAGTATTTT
17	TRBJ2-3	-	few	TRBV4-3	CASSQVGPPRYTDTQYF	TGCGCCAGCAGCCAAGTTGGCCCGCCGAGGTACACAGATACGCAGTATTTT
11	TRBJ1-2	-	-	TRBV3-1	CASSRNQRRDF	TGTGCCAGCAGCCGCAACCAACGAAGGGACTTT
10	TRBJ1-2	-	-	TRBV29-1	CSVNSYGYTF	TGCAGCGTAAACAGCTATGGCTACACCTTC
16	TRBJ2-5	TRBD2	few	TRBV5-1	CASSLGPSGDEETQYF	TGCGCCAGCAGCTTGGGCCCTAGCGGGGATGAAGAGACCCAGTACTTC
15	TRBJ1-2	TRBD1	few	TRBV20-1	CSAGGGRGSNYGYTF	TGCAGTGCTGGAGGGGGCAGGGGATCTAACTATGGCTACACCTTC
13	TRBJ2-1	-	many	TRBV27	CASSSWVRNEQFF	TGTGCCAGCAGTTCATGGGTTCGCAATGAGCAGTTCTTC
14	TRBJ2-5	TRBD1	-	TRBV15	CATENHRGGETQYF	TGTGCCACCGAAAATCACAGGGGTGGAGAGACCCAGTACTTC
14	TRBJ2-3	-	-	TRBV10-3	CAISRLGSTDTQYF	TGTGCCATCAGCCGACTAGGCAGCACAGATACGCAGTATTTT
13	TRBJ1-2	-	-	TRBV12-3/TRBV12-4	CASSSTRNYGYTF	TGTGCCAGCAGTTCGACACGTAACTATGGCTACACCTTC
13	TRBJ1-5	-	few	TRBV27	CASSFAGAQPQHF	TGTGCCAGCAGTTTTGCCGGGGCTCAGCCCCAGCATTTT
15	TRBJ1-1	-	many	TRBV6-1	CASRGRLGVNTEAFF	TGTGCCAGCAGGGGCAGGCTCGGGGTGAACACTGAAGCTTTCTTT
19	TRBJ2-1	-	-	TRBV12-3/TRBV12-4	CTCSFRGLPTFSSYNEQFF	TGTACCTGCAGTTTCCGGGGACTGCCCACCTTTAGCTCCTACAATGAGCAGTTCTTC
15	TRBJ1-1	-	-	TRBV5-1	CASSLVYGANTEAFF	TGCGCCAGCAGCTTGGTATACGGGGCGAACACTGAAGCTTTCTTT
14	TRBJ2-7	-	many	TRBV29-1	CSTSDSFSSYEQYF	TGCAGTACCAGTGACAGTTTTTCATCCTACGAGCAGTACTTC
14	TRBJ2-1	-	few	TRBV29-1	CSVYSFDNYNEQFF	TGCAGCGTTTATTCGTTCGACAACTACAATGAGCAGTTCTTC
16	TRBJ1-5	TRBD1	-	TRBV6-5	CASSSTGTGGNQPQHF	TGTGCCAGCAGTTCTACCGGGACAGGGGGCAACCAGCCCCAGCATTTT
13	TRBJ2-3	-	few	TRBV19	CASNSRLLDTQYF	TGTGCCAGTAACAGTCGGTTATTGGATACGCAGTATTTT
14	TRBJ1-2	TRBD1	-	TRBV25-1	CASSGGQGASGYTF	TGTGCCAGCAGTGGGGGACAGGGCGCCAGTGGCTACACCTTC
14	TRBJ2-7	-	-	TRBV6-5	CASSYHIQGYEQYF	TGTGCCAGCAGTTACCACATACAGGGTTACGAGCAGTACTTC
14	TRBJ1-1	-	-	TRBV12-3/TRBV12-4	CASSFLGLRAEAFF	TGTGCCAGCAGTTTCTTGGGGTTACGGGCTGAAGCTTTCTTT
13	TRBJ2-1	-	many	TRBV27	CAVLGQGRNEQFF	TGTGCCGTTTTGGGGCAGGGACGCAATGAGCAGTTCTTC
13	TRBJ1-1	TRBD1	-	TRBV10-3	CATGQGVGTEAFF	TGTGCCACGGGACAGGGAGTAGGCACTGAAGCTTTCTTT
15	TRBJ2-1	-	few	TRBV15	CATSREGSGTGEQFF	TGTGCCACCAGCAGAGAAGGGTCGGGCACAGGTGAGCAGTTCTTC
17	TRBJ2-1	TRBD2	few	TRBV6-2/TRBV6-3	CASSYSTASGFYNEQFF	TGTGCCAGCAGTTACTCGACGGCTAGCGGGTTTTACAATGAGCAGTTCTTC
13	TRBJ1-5	-	-	TRBV20-1	CSAREGGGQPQHF	TGCAGTGCTAGAGAGGGAGGCGGACAGCCCCAGCATTTT